This T cell receptor beta chain was captured in a study of blood T cell repertoires in COVID-19. The overall study: The samples span acute and convalescent COVID-19 from the United States, Italy and Spain.

Clinical histories supplied by participants themselves formed the basis of cohort assignment. Authors' methods: Quantification of nucleated cells was approximated via reference gene primer amplification. The protocol was immunoSEQ multiplex PCR, while the TCRdb copy is restricted to in-frame clones and leaves out a portion. From that table come the V and J calls and clone size; the DNA was used to work out D and trimming. This sample yields approximately 210,000 clones, of which about 90% are seen a single time; 2% to 2.5% belongs to the top ten. This CDR3 has 15 residues. V was pared by 6 bases and J by 7 bases, with 10 bases of the junction left unmatched. Germline V gene lookup returns CDR1 SGHNT and CDR2 YENEEA.

This receptor was identified in a woman under 40 who had recovered from COVID-19. The gene calls are TRBV11-3 and TRBJ2-2; 8 nucleotides line up with TRBD1. The sequenced material came from PBMCs or T cells enriched from blood (not recorded which). The DNA for the CDR3 is TGTGCCAGCAGAGCCGGACAGGGCCGGGTCGGGGAGCTGTTTTTT. Its translation is CASRAGQGRVGELFF.